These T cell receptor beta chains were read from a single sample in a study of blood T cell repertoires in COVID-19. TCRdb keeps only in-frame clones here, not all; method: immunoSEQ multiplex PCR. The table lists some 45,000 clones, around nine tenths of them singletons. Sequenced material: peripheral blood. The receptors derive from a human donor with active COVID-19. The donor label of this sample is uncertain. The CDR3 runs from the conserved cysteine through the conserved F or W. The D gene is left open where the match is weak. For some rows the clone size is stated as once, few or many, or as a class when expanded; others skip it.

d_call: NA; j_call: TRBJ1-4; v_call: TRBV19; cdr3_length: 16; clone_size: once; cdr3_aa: CASSTPWTVDNEKLFF; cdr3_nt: TGTGCCAGTAGTACCCCGTGGACAGTAGATAATGAAAAACTGTTTTTT
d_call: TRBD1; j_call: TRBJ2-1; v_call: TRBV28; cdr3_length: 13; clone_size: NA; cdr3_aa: CAGQDRGNNEQFF; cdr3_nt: TGTGCCGGCCAGGACAGGGGTAACAATGAGCAGTTCTTC
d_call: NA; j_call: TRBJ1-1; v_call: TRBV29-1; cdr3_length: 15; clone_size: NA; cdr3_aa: CSVEGWRQRYTEAFF; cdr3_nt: TGCAGCGTTGAAGGGTGGAGACAGAGATACACTGAAGCTTTCTTT
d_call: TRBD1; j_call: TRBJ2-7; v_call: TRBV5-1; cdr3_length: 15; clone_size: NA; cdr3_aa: CASSNRQGGPYEQYF; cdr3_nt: TGCGCCAGCAGCAACCGACAGGGTGGGCCCTACGAGCAGTACTTC
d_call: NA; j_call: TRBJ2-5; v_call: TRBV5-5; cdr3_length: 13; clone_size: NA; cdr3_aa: CASSGTGQETQYF; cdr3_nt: TGTGCCAGCAGCGGCACAGGGCAGGAGACCCAGTACTTC
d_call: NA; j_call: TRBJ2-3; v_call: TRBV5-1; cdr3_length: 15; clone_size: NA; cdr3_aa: CASSPRRWGPDTQYF; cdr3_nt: TGCGCCAGCAGCCCGCGGAGATGGGGGCCAGATACGCAGTATTTT
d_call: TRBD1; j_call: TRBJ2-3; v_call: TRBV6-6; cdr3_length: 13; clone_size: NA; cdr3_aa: CASTRDRADTQYF; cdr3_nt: TGTGCCAGCACCCGGGACAGGGCAGATACGCAGTATTTT
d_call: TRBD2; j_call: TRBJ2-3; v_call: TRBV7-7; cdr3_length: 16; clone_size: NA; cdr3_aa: CASSPGGGPGRDTQYF; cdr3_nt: TGTGCTAGCAGCCCCGGCGGGGGGCCGGGGCGGGATACGCAGTATTTT
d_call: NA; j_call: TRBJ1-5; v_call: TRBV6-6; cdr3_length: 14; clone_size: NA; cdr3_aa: CASSYSWGGQPQHF; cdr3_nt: TGTGCCAGCAGTTACTCTTGGGGGGGTCAGCCCCAGCATTTT
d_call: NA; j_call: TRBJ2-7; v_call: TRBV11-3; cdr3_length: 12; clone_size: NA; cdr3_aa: CASSFRGYEQYF; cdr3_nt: TGTGCCAGCAGCTTCCGAGGCTACGAGCAGTACTTC
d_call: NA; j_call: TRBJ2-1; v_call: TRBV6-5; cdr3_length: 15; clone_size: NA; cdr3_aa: CASRREQGGPKEQFF; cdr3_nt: TGTGCCAGCAGAAGGGAACAGGGTGGCCCCAAGGAGCAGTTCTTC
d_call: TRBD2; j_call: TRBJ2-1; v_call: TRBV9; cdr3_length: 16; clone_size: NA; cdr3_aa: CASSESSGVTYNEQFF; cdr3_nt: TGTGCCAGCAGTGAATCGAGCGGGGTCACCTACAATGAGCAGTTCTTC
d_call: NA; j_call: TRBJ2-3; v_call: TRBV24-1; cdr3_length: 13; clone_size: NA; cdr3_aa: CATREERTDTQYF; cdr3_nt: TGTGCCACCCGGGAAGAGAGGACAGATACGCAGTATTTT
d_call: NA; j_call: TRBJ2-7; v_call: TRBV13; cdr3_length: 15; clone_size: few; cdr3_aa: CASSLTSPSSYEQYF; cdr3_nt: TGTGCCAGCAGCTTAACTAGCCCCAGCTCCTACGAGCAGTACTTC
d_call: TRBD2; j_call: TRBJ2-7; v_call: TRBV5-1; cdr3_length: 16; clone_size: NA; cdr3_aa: CASSPGLAVGAYEQYF; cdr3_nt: TGTGCCAGTTCGCCCGGACTAGCGGTCGGGGCCTACGAGCAGTACTTC
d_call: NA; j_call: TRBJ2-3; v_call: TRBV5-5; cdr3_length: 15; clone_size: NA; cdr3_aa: CASSSTGSFTDTQYF; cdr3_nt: TGTGCCAGCAGCTCTACGGGATCCTTCACAGATACGCAGTATTTT
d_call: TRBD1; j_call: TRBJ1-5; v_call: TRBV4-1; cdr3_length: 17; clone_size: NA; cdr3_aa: CASSHRTGTGVGQPQHF; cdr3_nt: TGCGCCAGCAGCCACCGAACCGGGACAGGGGTGGGTCAGCCCCAGCATTTT
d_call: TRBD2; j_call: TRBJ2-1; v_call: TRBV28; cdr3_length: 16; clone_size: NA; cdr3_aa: CASSSPGTSGYNEQFF; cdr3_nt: TGTGCCAGCAGTTCCCCCGGGACTAGCGGTTACAATGAGCAGTTCTTC
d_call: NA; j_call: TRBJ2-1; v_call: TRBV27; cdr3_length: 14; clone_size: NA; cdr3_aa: CASRSLDAPPEQFF; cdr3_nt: TGTGCCAGCAGATCTCTAGACGCCCCCCCTGAGCAGTTCTTC
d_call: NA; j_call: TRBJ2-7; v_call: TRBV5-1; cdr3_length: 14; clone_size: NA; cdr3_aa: CASSFYSSVWEQYF; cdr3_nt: TGCGCCAGCAGCTTCTACAGTAGCGTCTGGGAGCAGTACTTC
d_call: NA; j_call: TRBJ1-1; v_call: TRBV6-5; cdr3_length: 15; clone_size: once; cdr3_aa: CASSPGGGSSSEAFF; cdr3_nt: TGTGCCAGCAGCCCCGGGGGTGGTAGTTCGTCTGAAGCTTTCTTT
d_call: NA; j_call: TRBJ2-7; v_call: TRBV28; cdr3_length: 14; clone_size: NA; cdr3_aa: CASSFGRTSYEQYF; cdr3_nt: TGTGCCAGCAGTTTCGGCAGGACTTCCTACGAGCAGTACTTC
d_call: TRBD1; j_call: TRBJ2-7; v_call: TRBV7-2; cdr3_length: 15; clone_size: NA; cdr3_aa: CASSLMGQGVDEQYF; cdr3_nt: TGTGCCAGCAGCCTAATGGGACAGGGTGTTGACGAGCAGTACTTC
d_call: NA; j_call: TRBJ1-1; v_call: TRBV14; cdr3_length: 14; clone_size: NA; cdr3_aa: CASSPRRDYTEAFF; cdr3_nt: TGTGCCAGCAGCCCGCGAAGGGACTACACTGAAGCTTTCTTT
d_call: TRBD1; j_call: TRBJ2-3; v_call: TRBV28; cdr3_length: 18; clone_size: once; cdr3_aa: CASSHGQGARVSIDTQYF; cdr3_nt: TGTGCCAGCAGCCACGGACAGGGGGCCAGAGTCTCGATAGATACGCAGTATTTT
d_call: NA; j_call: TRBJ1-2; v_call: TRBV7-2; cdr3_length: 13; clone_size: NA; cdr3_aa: CASSLPQGRGYTF; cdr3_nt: TGTGCCAGCAGCTTACCTCAGGGGAGAGGCTACACCTTC
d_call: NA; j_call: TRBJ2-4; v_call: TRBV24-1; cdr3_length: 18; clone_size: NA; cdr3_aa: CATSDFTLRGLAKNIQYF; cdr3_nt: TGTGCCACCAGTGATTTTACCCTTAGGGGATTAGCCAAAAACATTCAGTACTTC
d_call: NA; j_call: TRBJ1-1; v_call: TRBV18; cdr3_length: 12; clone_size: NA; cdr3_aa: CASSPSGDEAFF; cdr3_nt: TGTGCCAGCTCACCAAGCGGAGACGAAGCTTTCTTT
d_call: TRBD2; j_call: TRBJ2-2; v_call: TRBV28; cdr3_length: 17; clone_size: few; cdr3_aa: CASSLWRLAGGPGELFF; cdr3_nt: TGTGCCAGCAGTTTATGGAGACTAGCGGGAGGGCCCGGGGAGCTGTTTTTT
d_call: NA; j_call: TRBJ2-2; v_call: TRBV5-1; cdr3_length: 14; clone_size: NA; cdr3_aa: CASSLAGLAGELFF; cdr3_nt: TGCGCCAGCAGCTTGGCAGGGCTGGCCGGGGAGCTGTTTTTT
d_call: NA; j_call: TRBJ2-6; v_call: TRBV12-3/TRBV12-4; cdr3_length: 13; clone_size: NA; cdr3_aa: CASMSSGANVLTF; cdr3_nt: TGTGCCAGCATGAGTTCTGGGGCCAACGTCCTGACTTTC
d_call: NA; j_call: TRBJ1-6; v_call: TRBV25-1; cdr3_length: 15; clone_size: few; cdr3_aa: CASSPGTNRDSPLHF; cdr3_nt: TGTGCCAGCAGTCCTGGGACAAACAGGGACTCACCCCTCCACTTT
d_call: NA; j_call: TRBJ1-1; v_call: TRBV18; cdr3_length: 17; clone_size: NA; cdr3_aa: CASSPVNTPIPNTEAFF; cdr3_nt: TGTGCCAGCTCACCAGTAAACACCCCGATACCGAACACTGAAGCTTTCTTT
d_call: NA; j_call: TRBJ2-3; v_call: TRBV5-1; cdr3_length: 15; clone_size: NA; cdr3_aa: CASSLETTSTDTQYF; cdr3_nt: TGCGCCAGCAGCTTGGAGACAACTAGCACAGATACGCAGTATTTT
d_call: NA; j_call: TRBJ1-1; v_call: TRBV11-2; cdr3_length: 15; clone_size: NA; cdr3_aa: CASSLAGTLNTEAFF; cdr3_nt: TGTGCCAGCAGCCTCGCCGGGACATTGAACACTGAAGCTTTCTTT
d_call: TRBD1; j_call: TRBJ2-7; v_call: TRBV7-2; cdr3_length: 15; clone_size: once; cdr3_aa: CASSLYRTGGDEQYF; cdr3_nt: TGTGCCAGCAGCTTATATCGGACAGGGGGCGACGAGCAGTACTTC
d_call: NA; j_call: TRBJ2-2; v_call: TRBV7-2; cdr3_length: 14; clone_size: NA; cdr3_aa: CASSARLIAGELFF; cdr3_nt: TGTGCCAGCAGCGCCCGATTAATAGCCGGGGAGCTGTTTTTT
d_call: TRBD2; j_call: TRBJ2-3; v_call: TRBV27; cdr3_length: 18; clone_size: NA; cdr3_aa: CASSPRMGSGGQADTQYF; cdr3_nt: TGTGCCAGCAGTCCCCGCATGGGCTCGGGGGGGCAGGCAGATACGCAGTATTTT
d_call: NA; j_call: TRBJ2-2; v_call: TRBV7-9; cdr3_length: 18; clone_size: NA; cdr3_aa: CASSPLTTLVGATGELFF; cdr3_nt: TGTGCCAGCAGCCCCCTCACGACCCTGGTAGGGGCTACCGGGGAGCTGTTTTTT
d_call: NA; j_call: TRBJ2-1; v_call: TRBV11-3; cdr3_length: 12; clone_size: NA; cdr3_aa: CASSLGVGEQFF; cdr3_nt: TGTGCCAGCAGCCTCGGCGTCGGGGAGCAGTTCTTC
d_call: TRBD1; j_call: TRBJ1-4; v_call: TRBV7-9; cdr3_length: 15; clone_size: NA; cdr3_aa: CASSLSGQFNEKLFF; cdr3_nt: TGTGCCAGCAGCTTATCGGGACAGTTTAATGAAAAACTGTTTTTT
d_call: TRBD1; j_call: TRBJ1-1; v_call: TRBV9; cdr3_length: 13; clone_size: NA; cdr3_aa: CASSVTGFTEAFF; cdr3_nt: TGTGCCAGCAGCGTGACAGGGTTCACTGAAGCTTTCTTT
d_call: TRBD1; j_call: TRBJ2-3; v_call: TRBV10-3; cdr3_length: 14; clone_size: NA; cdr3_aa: CAIRRDRATDTQYF; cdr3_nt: TGTGCCATCAGGCGGGACAGGGCCACAGATACGCAGTATTTT
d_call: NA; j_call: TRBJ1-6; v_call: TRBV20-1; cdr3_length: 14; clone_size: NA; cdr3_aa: CSASRLEGNSPLHF; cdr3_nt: TGCAGTGCTAGTAGGCTAGAAGGAAATTCACCCCTCCACTTT
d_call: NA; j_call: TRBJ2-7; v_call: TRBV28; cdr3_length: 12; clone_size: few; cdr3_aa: CASSLQAYEQYF; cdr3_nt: TGTGCCAGCAGTTTACAGGCCTACGAGCAGTACTTC
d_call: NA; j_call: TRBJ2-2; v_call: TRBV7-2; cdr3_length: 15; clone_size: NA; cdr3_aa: CASSLNPGNTGELFF; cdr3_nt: TGTGCCAGCAGCTTAAACCCGGGGAACACCGGGGAGCTGTTTTTT
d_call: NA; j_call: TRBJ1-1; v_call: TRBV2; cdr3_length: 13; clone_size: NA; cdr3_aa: CASSLAEETEAFF; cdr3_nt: TGTGCCAGCAGCCTCGCGGAGGAGACTGAAGCTTTCTTT
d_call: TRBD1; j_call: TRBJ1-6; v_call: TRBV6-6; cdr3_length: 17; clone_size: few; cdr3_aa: CASSLNYRDRGGSPLHF; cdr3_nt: TGTGCCAGCAGTCTAAATTACCGGGACAGGGGTGGATCACCCCTCCACTTT
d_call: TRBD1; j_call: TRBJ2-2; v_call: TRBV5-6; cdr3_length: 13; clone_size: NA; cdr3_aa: CASNRQGARELFF; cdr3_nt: TGTGCCAGCAATCGACAGGGGGCCAGGGAGCTGTTTTTT